Each of the 20 T cell receptor beta chains below was sequenced from the same sample in a study of T cells expressing NK-cell markers. One entry per CDR3 protein, without DNA, is what TCRdb gives after re-calling the 5' RACE reads. Its listing shows 250,000 or so distinct CDR3 sequences. The sample consisted of blood T cells: a sorted CD56 or NKG2C T cell subset, CD4+ or CD8+ T cells, or bulk PBMC T cells (not recorded which). The receptors were sampled from a woman aged 18-70 years in good health.

V usage is TRBV5-1 and J usage is TRBJ1-1; there is no DNA to check the TCRdb D call of TRBD1. Germline values: CDR1 SGHRS, CDR2 YFSETQ. CDR3 length: 14 residues. The CDR3 spells CASTSGQLNTEAFF.

This chain connects TRBV10-2 to TRBJ2-1; TCRdb proposes TRBD1, but this gene call is untestable without DNA. The CDR3 totals 15 residues. The germline V gene has CDR1 WSHSY and CDR2 SAAADI. The CDR3 sequence: CASSDFGTVVGEQFF.

V and J are TRBV6-1 and TRBJ1-4; TCRdb selects TRBD1, and the lack of DNA leaves this call unchecked. The CDR3 contains 15 residues. Germline V gene data show CDR1 as MNHNS and CDR2 as SASEGT. This chain's CDR3 is CASSLQGTVAEKLFF.

This chain links TRBV27 with TRBJ2-3. The germline V gene has CDR1 MNHEY and CDR2 SMNVEV (reference sequence). The length of the CDR3 is 15 residues. CDR3: CASSFVGASTDTQYF.

V gene TRBV3-1 combines with J gene TRBJ1-2; the D call from TCRdb, TRBD1, cannot be confirmed without DNA. CDR1 is LGHDT and CDR2 is YNNKEL in the germline V gene (reference sequence). The length of the CDR3 is 16 residues. The CDR3 spells CASSTLGWGEHYGYTF.

J is TRBJ2-1 and V is TRBV20-1; TCRdb selects TRBD1, and the lack of DNA leaves this call unchecked. The germline V gene has CDR1 DFQATT and CDR2 SNEGSKA (reference sequence). This CDR3 has 15 amino acids. The CDR3 sequence: CSALSPGTSNNEQFF.

This chain joins TRBV23-1 and TRBJ2-1; TCRdb designates TRBD1, a call that cannot be tested without DNA. TRBV23-1 is known as an ORF, though its function is uncertain. The CDR3 has 14 residues. The CDR3 protein is CASTRDRGHNEQFF.

The gene calls are TRBV5-6 and TRBJ2-2. Germline V gene sequence: CDR1 SGHDT, CDR2 YYEEEE. The CDR3 has 15 amino acids. The CDR3 here is CASSQFNRDTGELFF.

V is TRBV2 and J is TRBJ1-1; TCRdb reports TRBD1, a call that lacks DNA to check it against. In germline, CDR1 is SNHLY, CDR2 FYNNEI. CDR3 length equals 13 residues. The CDR3 reads CASGKQGGTEAFF.

The CDR3 reads CASSEARTLRGYTF. The chain is built from TRBV6-1 and TRBJ1-2; TCRdb indicates TRBD1, and absent DNA this call remains unverified. The CDR3 has 14 amino acids. Germline-derived CDR1 and CDR2 are MNHNS and SASEGT.

The CDR3 sequence: CASSGGRGSYNEQFF. V usage is TRBV11-3 and J usage is TRBJ2-1. This CDR3 is built from 15 residues. Germline CDR1 is SGHNT and CDR2 is YENEEA.

V usage is TRBV5-1 and J usage is TRBJ2-7; there is no DNA to check the TCRdb D call of TRBD2. CDR1 is SGHRS, CDR2 YFSETQ, per germline. The CDR3 runs to 12 residues. Here the CDR3 reads CASSVGLGEQYF.

The V gene is TRBV20-1, the J gene TRBJ1-4; TCRdb proposes TRBD1, but this gene call is untestable without DNA. Germline V CDR1 and CDR2: DFQATT, SNEGSKA (reference sequence). The CDR3 loop spans 13 amino acids. The CDR3 loop is CSAPTGNNEKLFF.

The J gene is TRBJ2-1, the V gene TRBV5-4; TCRdb's D call of TRBD1 is untestable without DNA. In germline, CDR1 is SGHNT, CDR2 YYREEE (reference sequence). CDR3 length equals 15 residues. The CDR3 spells CASSARVVSYNEQFF.

The chain carries TRBV5-1 and TRBJ2-1; TCRdb's D call, TRBD2, is unchecked because there is no DNA. This CDR3 is built from 14 residues. Germline V gene sequence: CDR1 SGHRS, CDR2 YFSETQ. CDR3 protein: CASFAGGSYNEQFF.

This rearrangement joins TRBV10-3 to TRBJ1-3; TCRdb names TRBD1, which stays unverified in the absence of DNA. The CDR3 totals 14 residues. CDR1 ENHRY and CDR2 SYGVKD come from the germline V gene. CDR3 residues: CAISDAGSGNTIYF.

CDR3 amino acids: CASSLNPAGSVEQFF. The chain combines TRBV28 with TRBJ2-1; as DNA is missing, the TRBD2 call by TCRdb cannot be tested. The CDR3 consists of 15 residues. The germline V gene has CDR1 MDHEN and CDR2 SYDVKM.

This chain joins TRBV2 and TRBJ1-2; TCRdb's assignment of TRBD1 cannot be checked, as there is no DNA. Germline CDR1 is SNHLY and CDR2 is FYNNEI. This CDR3 contains 15 residues. CDR3 region: CASTLGGGYGYGYTF. Looking up the rest from reference TRBV2 and TRBJ1-2 gives the full variable domain: EPEVTQTPSHQVTQMGQEVILRCVPISNHLYFYWYRQILGQKVEFLVSFYNNEISEKSEIFDDQFSVERPDGSNFTLKIRSTKLEDSAMYFCASTLGGGYGYGYTFGSGTRLTVV.

The J gene is TRBJ2-2, the V gene TRBV7-3. Per the germline V gene, CDR1 is SGHTA and CDR2 is FQGTGA. This CDR3 comprises 13 residues. The CDR3 loop reads CASSLQDTGELFF.

The CDR3 here is CSARGGTSGRSQETQYF. The V gene is TRBV20-1, the J gene TRBJ2-5; TCRdb's D call, TRBD2, is unchecked because there is no DNA. Germline assignment: CDR1 DFQATT and CDR2 SNEGSKA (reference sequence). CDR3 length: 17 amino acids.